These T cell receptor beta chains were read from a single sample in a study of shared clonotypes between healthy human individuals. Generated by immunoSEQ multiplex PCR, the TCRdb table keeps only in-frame clones and is missing some. The top ten hold about 0.34% of the sample, which has 2 million to 3 million clones, 90% to 95% seen once. The sequencing sample was made of naive CD4+ T cells from PBMCs. The receptors originated from a man in his late teens or twenties in good health. Some clones in this sample may be carry-over from other donors' samples. CDR3s include the opening cysteine and the closing phenylalanine or tryptophan. The D gene is left open where the match is weak. Rows give clone size only sometimes, using once, few, many, or a class for an expanded clone.

once	TRBD2	TRBJ2-3	16	TRBV5-1	TGCGCCAGCAGCTTCGGACTAGCGGGGCACACAGATACGCAGTATTTT	CASSFGLAGHTDTQYF
few	TRBD1	TRBJ1-1	15	TRBV29-1	TGCAGCGGACTCGGAGTACAGGGGGCATTTACTGAAGCTTTCTTT	CSGLGVQGAFTEAFF
-	-	TRBJ2-2	14	TRBV11-2	TGTGCCAGCAGCTCCCAATGGAGGGCCGGGGAGCTGTTTTTT	CASSSQWRAGELFF
-	-	TRBJ2-7	13	TRBV6-1	TGTGCCAGCAGCGCCCCTCGGGGGAGCGAGCAGTACTTC	CASSAPRGSEQYF
-	-	TRBJ2-5	13	TRBV18	TGTGCCAGCTCACCACAAGGAAAAGAGACCCAGTACTTC	CASSPQGKETQYF
-	TRBD2	TRBJ2-7	18	TRBV2	TGTGCCAGCAGTGAAGAACAACCGGGACTAGCGCCTCTAAGGGGGCAGTACTTC	CASSEEQPGLAPLRGQYF
-	-	TRBJ2-4	15	TRBV5-6	TGTGCCAGCAGCTTGTCGCACGGGGCCAAAAACATTCAGTACTTC	CASSLSHGAKNIQYF
-	TRBD2	TRBJ2-1	18	TRBV28	TGTGCCAGCAGATCAACCCTACTAGCGGGGCGAGCCTACAATGAGCAGTTCTTC	CASRSTLLAGRAYNEQFF
-	TRBD1	TRBJ2-5	15	TRBV29-1	TGCAGCGTTGAATGGGGACAGGGGGGGCAAGAGACCCAGTACTTC	CSVEWGQGGQETQYF
-	TRBD2	TRBJ2-3	14	TRBV7-6	TGTGCCAGCAAGGGGCTAGCGGGCACAGATACGCAGTATTTT	CASKGLAGTDTQYF
-	TRBD1	TRBJ2-7	13	TRBV9	TGTGCCAGCAGTACCACAGGGGGAGACGAGCAGTACTTC	CASSTTGGDEQYF
-	TRBD1	TRBJ2-5	13	TRBV6-1	TGTGCCAGCAACCTAGGGACAGAAGAGACCCAGTACTTC	CASNLGTEETQYF
-	-	TRBJ2-5	15	TRBV30	TGTGCCTGGAGTCCCGGGGCAGGGAGCCAAGAGACCCAGTACTTC	CAWSPGAGSQETQYF
-	TRBD2	TRBJ2-3	13	TRBV6-1	TGTGCCAGCAGTAGCGGGACTGCAGATACGCAGTATTTT	CASSSGTADTQYF
-	-	TRBJ2-1	13	TRBV5-1	TGCGCCAGCAGCTTGCCCGGTAACAATGAGCAGTTCTTC	CASSLPGNNEQFF
-	-	TRBJ2-5	11	TRBV28	TGTGCCAGCGGGACCGAAGAGACCCAGTACTTC	CASGTEETQYF
-	-	TRBJ1-1	13	TRBV9	TGTGCCAGCAGCGTTGACAGTGACCGTGAAGCTTTCTTT	CASSVDSDREAFF
-	-	TRBJ1-3	14	TRBV2	TGTGCCAGCAGTGAACAGGCGGGGGGAAACACCATATATTTT	CASSEQAGGNTIYF
-	-	TRBJ2-5	13	TRBV5-4	TGTGCCAGCAGCCCGACGGGACAAGAGACCCAGTACTTC	CASSPTGQETQYF
-	TRBD2	TRBJ2-7	15	TRBV7-8	TGTGCCAGCAGCTTACTAGCGGGAGATCTGAAAGAGCAGTACTTC	CASSLLAGDLKEQYF
-	-	TRBJ1-1	14	TRBV6-1	TGTGCCAGCAGTGAAGTCGGATCATACACTGAAGCTTTCTTT	CASSEVGSYTEAFF
-	TRBD1	TRBJ2-1	16	TRBV5-1	TGCGCCAGCAGCTTGGCCGCGGGGACAGGGAACAATGAGCAGTTCTTC	CASSLAAGTGNNEQFF
-	TRBD2	TRBJ2-7	17	TRBV11-2	TGTGCCAGCAGCTTAAGGTGGACTAGCGGGTCTTCCTACGAGCAGTACTTC	CASSLRWTSGSSYEQYF
-	TRBD2	TRBJ2-3	18	TRBV4-2	TGTGCCAGCAGCCAAGTTATGACTAGCGGGAGCAGCACAGATACGCAGTATTTT	CASSQVMTSGSSTDTQYF
once	-	TRBJ2-1	12	TRBV28	TGTGCCAGCAGATCTGCAGACAATGAGCAGTTCTTC	CASRSADNEQFF
-	TRBD2	TRBJ2-2	16	TRBV7-3	TGTGCCAGCAGCTTATCGGGGACTATAGAAACCGGGGAGCTGTTTTTT	CASSLSGTIETGELFF
-	-	TRBJ2-2	14	TRBV7-3	TGTGCCAGCAGCTTAACTTCGAACACCGGGGAGCTGTTTTTT	CASSLTSNTGELFF
few	-	TRBJ1-1	14	TRBV7-9	TGTGCCAGCAGCCTTCAGGGTAGGAACACTGAAGCTTTCTTT	CASSLQGRNTEAFF
-	-	TRBJ2-5	13	TRBV28	TGTGCCAGCAGTCATGGAGGACTCGGGACCCAGTACTTC	CASSHGGLGTQYF
-	TRBD1	TRBJ2-4	15	TRBV30	TGTGCCTGGAAAGGGACAGCTAAAGCCAAAAACATTCAGTACTTC	CAWKGTAKAKNIQYF
-	-	TRBJ2-3	14	TRBV11-3	TGTGCCAGCAGCTCTAGCAGAGGGGCAGATACGCAGTATTTT	CASSSSRGADTQYF
-	TRBD2	TRBJ2-2	17	TRBV30	TGTGCCTGGAGTTCCTCCCCCCAAGCGGGGTCCACCGGGGAGCTGTTTTTT	CAWSSSPQAGSTGELFF
-	TRBD2	TRBJ2-7	18	TRBV7-2	TGTGCCAGCAGCCACCCCCTCAATATAGCGGGAGCGGTCTACGAGCAGTACTTC	CASSHPLNIAGAVYEQYF
-	-	TRBJ2-2	13	TRBV5-5	TGTGCCAGCAGCTGGGATCCCACCGGGGAGCTGTTTTTT	CASSWDPTGELFF
-	-	TRBJ2-7	14	TRBV6-4	TGTGCCAGCAGGCCTCGGGCAGACTCCTACGAGCAGTACTTC	CASRPRADSYEQYF
-	-	TRBJ2-7	12	TRBV28	TGTGCCAGCCAGCCCCCTATCGGGGAGCAGTACTTC	CASQPPIGEQYF
once	TRBD1	TRBJ1-2	13	TRBV2	TGTGCCAGCAGGGGGGACAGGCCCTATGGCTACACCTTC	CASRGDRPYGYTF
-	TRBD2	TRBJ2-7	15	TRBV9	TGTGCCAGCAGCGTAGCCCTAGCGGGACCCTACGAGCAGTACTTC	CASSVALAGPYEQYF
-	-	TRBJ1-5	14	TRBV7-2	TGTGCCAGCAGCTTAGTCGGGGGAAACCAGCCCCAGCATTTT	CASSLVGGNQPQHF
few	TRBD1	TRBJ1-2	14	TRBV5-4	TGTGCCAGCAGCTCGGGACAGGGGGACTATGGCTACACCTTC	CASSSGQGDYGYTF
-	-	TRBJ1-5	13	TRBV4-1	TGCGCCAGCAGCCAAGATCCCCAGCAGCCCCAGCATTTT	CASSQDPQQPQHF
-	-	TRBJ1-2	15	TRBV27	TGTGCCAGCAGTTTCTCCCTCGTGCGCTCCTATGGCTACACCTTC	CASSFSLVRSYGYTF